A single sample gave rise to the 11 T cell receptor beta chains below, sequenced in a study of regulatory T cells in long-lasting Graves disease. HTBI primers from iRepertoire and Arm-PCR of CDR3 regions yielded the TCR beta libraries. MiXCR was run by TCRdb on the multiplex PCR reads, yielding one entry per CDR3 protein. The sample lists roughly 610,000 distinct CDR3 sequences; more than 15% were seen once. The time point denotes: newly diagnosed GD, antithyroid drugs for less than 3 months. After RNA was extracted from PBMCs, the TCR library was made from it. These data are also associated with another study on T cells in Graves' hyperthyroidism and ophthalmopathy.

Sequenced material: peripheral blood mononuclear cells (PBMCs), taken at new diagnosis, from a patient treated with antithyroid drugs. These receptors were obtained from a man aged 18 to 30 with Graves disease.

The sample holds many counts of this clonotype. V and J are TRBV28 and TRBJ2-5; possible D gene TRBD1, 5 bases. CDR3 length: 16 residues. V lost 4 bases and J 2 bases, leaving 17 bases between the germline ends. The germline V gene has CDR1 MDHEN and CDR2 SYDVKM. The CDR3 DNA is TGTGCCAGCAGTTCCCTTCTAAGGGGTAAACAAGAGACCCAGTACTTC. This encodes CASSSLLRGKQETQYF. The variable domain in full, with the rest retrieved from reference TRBV28 and TRBJ2-5, is DVKVTQSSRYLVKRTGEKVFLECVQDMDHENMFWYRQDPGLGLRLIYFSYDVKMKEKGDIPEGYSVSREKKERFSLILESASTNQTSMYLCASSSLLRGKQETQYFGPGTRLLVL.

This clonotype was recorded at least ten times. The CDR3 reads CASRIAGTGPDTQYF. DNA of the CDR3: TGTGCCAGCAGGATCGCCGGGACAGGGCCAGATACGCAGTATTTT. The rearrangement uses TRBV11-2 and TRBJ2-3; TRBD1 matches 9 bases. This CDR3 spans 15 amino acids. Germline V gives CDR1 SGHAT, CDR2 FQNNGV. V lost 6 bases and J lost 4; bases outside the gene matches: 8.

The V gene is TRBV11-2, the J gene TRBJ2-3; no clear D. CDR1 and CDR2 from the germline V gene are SGHAT and FQNNGV. V lost 6 bases, J lost 9 bases, and 22 bases lay in between. This CDR3 is built from 15 residues. CDR3 region: CASSEAPVAAETQYF. The CDR3 DNA follows: TGTGCCAGCAGTGAGGCCCCCGTGGCGGCTGAGACGCAGTATTTT.

At least ten counts were recorded for this clonotype. The chain carries TRBV5-1 and TRBJ1-2; 8 bases are shared with TRBD1. There are 14 residues in the CDR3. The V gene's germline CDR1 is SGHRS and CDR2 YFSETQ. V gave up 4 bases and J gave up 6 bases; unmatched junction bases: 8. CDR3 nucleotide sequence: TGCGCCAGCAGCCAGACAGGGGAAGGGGATGGCTACACCTTC. Translated, it gives CASSQTGEGDGYTF.

This clonotype occurred many times. The gene calls are TRBV11-2 and TRBJ2-7; D possibly uses TRBD1 or TRBD2 (5 bases each). Per germline, CDR1 SGHAT and CDR2 FQNNGV. There are 19 residues in the CDR3. V shed 6 bases and J shed 4 bases, with 31 bases lying between them. The CDR3 bases are TGTGCCAGCAGTCCCGGTAGAGGAAAGGCGCTGGGGGTATCTTACGAGCAGTACTTC. Protein: CASSPGRGKALGVSYEQYF.

The chain employs TRBV11-2 and TRBJ2-2; 10 bases fit TRBD2. The V segment lost 3 bases and the J segment 6 bases; nucleotides outside the gene matches: 16. The CDR3 is 19 residues long. The germline V gene has CDR1 SGHAT and CDR2 FQNNGV. Here the CDR3 reads CASSLFPLTSGAWAGELFF. CDR3 in DNA: TGTGCCAGCAGCTTGTTTCCTCTAACTAGCGGGGCTTGGGCCGGGGAGCTGTTTTTT.

V is TRBV5-1 and J is TRBJ2-1; 11 positions match TRBD2. Trimming cost V 0 bases and J 5 bases; bases outside gene matches: 4. Germline values: CDR1 SGHRS, CDR2 YFSETQ. The CDR3 sequence is 16 residues long. The CDR3 region has the DNA TGCGCCAGCAGCTTGGTGCTAGCGGGAGGAGACAATGAGCAGTTCTTC. Translated, it gives CASSLVLAGGDNEQFF.

This clonotype was detected ten times or more. The CDR3 sequence is CASSQGPGGSSYNEQFF. Here the CDR3 DNA reads TGTGCCAGCAGCCAAGGGCCTGGCGGGAGCAGCTACAATGAGCAGTTCTTC. V is TRBV3-1 and J is TRBJ2-1; 7 bases map to TRBD2. CDR1 and CDR2 from the germline V gene are LGHDT and YNNKEL (reference sequence). This CDR3 region has 17 residues. The J segment lost 3 bases and the V segment lost 1 base, leaving 9 bases of the junction unmatched.

This clonotype was recorded at least ten times. V is TRBV18 and J is TRBJ2-5, with D unclear. Germline CDR1 and CDR2: KGHSH and LQKENI. V lost 3 bases, J lost 2 bases, and 7 bases lay in between. The CDR3 runs 13 residues. Written as DNA, the CDR3 is TGTGCCAGCTCACCCGACGGGCAAGAGACCCAGTACTTC. Protein product: CASSPDGQETQYF.

A word on this clonotype: A read error may explain this, as a much larger clone is one base away. The rearrangement joins TRBV5-1 to TRBJ2-1; D unresolved. Germline lookup yields CDR1 SGHRS and CDR2 YFSETQ. Trimming stripped 3 bases from V and 3 bases from J, with 10 bases between. The CDR3 totals 14 residues. The CDR3 DNA is TGCGCCAGCAGCTCCTTGGGCGGCTACAATGAGCAGTTCTTC. Translated: CASSSLGGYNEQFF.

This clonotype turned up a few times. A read error may be the cause here, since a much bigger clone is one base away. The CDR3 DNA reads as TGTGCCAGCAGTTTGGCTAGCGGGAACTACAATGAGCAGTTCTTC. It yields the protein CASSLASGNYNEQFF. The chain links TRBV6-5 to TRBJ2-1, with 9 bases that match TRBD2. V dropped 4 bases and J dropped 3; count of bases not matched to a gene: 4. CDR3 size: 15 residues. Germline CDR1 is MNHEY and CDR2 is SVGAGI.